The clone carrying this TCR beta chain was picked up a small number of times. The source of the sample is a study of T cells in Graves' hyperthyroidism and ophthalmopathy. The TCR beta CDR3 regions underwent amplification using RNA transcripts as the source. First-round RT-PCR with HTBI primers amplified the TCR CDR3 region. Each CDR3 protein gets one entry after TCRdb re-called the multiplex PCR reads with MiXCR. The sample lists a few hundred thousand distinct CDR3 sequences, less than 20% occurring once. Germline V gene data show CDR1 as SGDLS and CDR2 as YYNGEE. Trimming removed 4 bases from V and 7 bases from J; junction bases left unmatched: 17. The length of the CDR3 is 18 residues.

The rearrangement joins TRBV9 to TRBJ2-1; 10 nucleotides line up with TRBD2. Sequencing was performed on blood. The clonotype originates from a man in his late teens or twenties with Graves' ophthalmopathy. CDR3: CASSPRPAGSGGKNEQFF. CDR3 DNA: TGTGCCAGCAGCCCACGCCCCGCGGGTAGCGGGGGGAAGAATGAGCAGTTCTTC.